What follows are 23 T cell receptor beta chains derived from one specimen sequenced in a study of T cell responses to AZD1222 COVID-19 vaccine. Only in-frame clones appear in the TCRdb table, and some are missing; sequencing was by immunoSEQ multiplex PCR. Among some 120,000 clones, 80% to 90% were seen once, and the ten largest hold 3.9%. The sample was peripheral blood, taken on day 0 of MenACWY control vaccination. The source of these receptors is an adult in good health.

The chain employs TRBV4-3 and TRBJ2-1, with D perhaps TRBD2 (7 bases). The germline V gene encodes CDR1 LGHNA and CDR2 YSLEER. The ends were cut back, 0 bases at V and 10 bases at J, with 13 bases in the middle. CDR3 size: 14 residues. CDR3 loop: CASSQDWGGREQFF. In nucleotides, the CDR3 is TGCGCCAGCAGCCAAGATTGGGGGGGGCGAGAGCAGTTCTTC.

This chain joins TRBV20-1 and TRBJ1-5; D not resolved. The CDR3 is 16 amino acids. The germline V gene encodes CDR1 DFQATT and CDR2 SNEGSKA (reference sequence). Between the trimmed V and J ends, which lost 3 bases and 3 bases, there was a span of 18 bases. CDR3 bases: TGCAGTGCTAGTAAGGTTGCATCCCGGTCCAATCAGCCCCAGCATTTT. It translates to CSASKVASRSNQPQHF.

This chain links TRBV2 with TRBJ1-4; 7 nucleotides align to TRBD1. V shed 2 bases and J 3 bases; nucleotides not matched to a gene: 3. The CDR3 covers 15 residues. Germline-derived CDR1 and CDR2 are SNHLY and FYNNEI. The CDR3 is CASSESQGANEKLFF. The CDR3, as DNA: TGTGCCAGCAGTGAATCCCAGGGGGCTAATGAAAAACTGTTTTTT.

This chain uses TRBV11-2 with TRBJ2-5; 9 nucleotides align to TRBD2. The V and J ends lost 1 base and 4 bases, in that order; junction bases with no gene match: 4. In germline, CDR1 is SGHAT, CDR2 FQNNGV. The CDR3 is 15 residues long. The CDR3, as DNA: TGTGCCAGCAGCTTAGGTGCGGGGGGGGCAGAGACCCAGTACTTC. Its translation is CASSLGAGGAETQYF. Combining the CDR3 with reference TRBV11-2 and TRBJ2-5 gives the whole variable domain EAGVAQSPRYKIIEKRQSVAFWCNPISGHATLYWYQQILGQGPKLLIQFQNNGVVDDSQLPKDRFSAERLKGVDSTLKIQPAKLEDSAVYLCASSLGAGGAETQYFGPGTRLLVL.

The gene calls are TRBV7-9 and TRBJ1-1; unclear D gene. The CDR3 covers 12 residues. V lost 2 bases to trimming and J lost 4 bases, with 5 bases between them. From germline, CDR1 is SEHNR and CDR2 FQNEAQ (reference sequence). CDR3: CASSLRFTEAFF. The CDR3 DNA is TGTGCCAGCAGCTTACGGTTCACTGAAGCTTTCTTT.

The V and J genes are TRBV28 and TRBJ1-1, with D possibly TRBD1 on 6 matching bases. With 5 bases removed from V and 11 bases from J, the gap between germline ends came to 15 bases. CDR1 MDHEN and CDR2 SYDVKM come from the germline V gene. The length of the CDR3 is 12 residues. Here the CDR3 reads CASSEQGGGAFF. The CDR3 bases are TGTGCCAGCAGTGAACAGGGAGGGGGTGCTTTCTTT. Full variable domain (remainder filled in from reference TRBV28 and TRBJ1-1): DVKVTQSSRYLVKRTGEKVFLECVQDMDHENMFWYRQDPGLGLRLIYFSYDVKMKEKGDIPEGYSVSREKKERFSLILESASTNQTSMYLCASSEQGGGAFFGQGTRLTVV.

This rearrangement joins TRBV5-4 to TRBJ2-5, with unresolved D. Germline CDR1 SGHNT, CDR2 YYREEE (reference sequence). This CDR3 comprises 12 residues. V was cut by 0 bases and J by 5 bases, with 5 bases left in between. In DNA, the CDR3 is TGTGCCAGCAGCTTGGTATCCGAGACCCAGTACTTC. Its protein product is CASSLVSETQYF.

The chain recombines TRBV12-3 or TRBV12-4 with TRBJ2-1; D gene unclear. The CDR3 is 12 amino acids. V lost 3 bases and J 4 bases, leaving 4 bases between the germline ends. In DNA form, the CDR3 reads TGTGCCAGCAGTTTGGAGTACAATGAGCAGTTCTTC. Protein product: CASSLEYNEQFF.

The chain links TRBV5-1 to TRBJ1-1; the match to TRBD1 covers 8 bases. J lost 0 bases, V lost 4 bases, and 8 bases had no gene match. In germline, CDR1 is SGHRS, CDR2 YFSETQ. There are 16 residues in the CDR3. CDR3 protein: CASSIGQGGMNTEAFF. In DNA, the CDR3 is TGCGCCAGCAGCATCGGACAGGGTGGGATGAACACTGAAGCTTTCTTT.

The V gene is TRBV30, the J gene TRBJ1-5; no firm D call. Per the germline V gene, CDR1 is GTSNPN and CDR2 is SVGIG (reference sequence). V gave up 0 bases and J gave up 4 bases, with 7 bases separating them. The CDR3 is made up of 13 amino acids. The CDR3 DNA reads TGTGCCTGGAGTGTAGATGGGAATCAGCCCCAGCATTTT. It yields the protein CAWSVDGNQPQHF.

This clone is a singleton in its sample. The V and J genes are TRBV6-6 and TRBJ1-1; tentatively, D is TRBD1 (6 bases). This CDR3 is built from 15 residues. The V gene's germline CDR1 is MNHNY and CDR2 SVGAGI (reference sequence). V lost 5 bases to trimming and J lost 6 bases, with 19 bases between them. The CDR3 nucleotides read TGTGCCAGCAGTCCCGGGGGGGGGCGAGAAGCTGAAGCTTTCTTT. Its translation: CASSPGGGREAEAFF.

The V gene is TRBV29-1, the J gene TRBJ2-3, with D hard to call. V was clipped by 3 bases and J by 0 bases, with 10 bases between them. This CDR3 has 14 residues. Germline lookup yields CDR1 SQVTM and CDR2 ANQGSEA. Here the CDR3 DNA reads TGCAGCGTTGAGGGCTCTTCTAGCACAGATACGCAGTATTTT. Residues: CSVEGSSSTDTQYF.

The rearrangement joins TRBV5-1 to TRBJ1-6; D is unresolved. Trimming stripped 3 bases from V and 7 bases from J, with 14 bases between. This CDR3 is built from 15 residues. The germline V gene encodes CDR1 SGHRS and CDR2 YFSETQ. CDR3 sequence reads: CASSWKDGLNSPLHF. CDR3 DNA sequence: TGCGCCAGCAGCTGGAAGGACGGATTGAATTCACCCCTCCACTTT. The whole variable domain, remainder taken from reference TRBV5-1 and TRBJ1-6, is KAGVTQTPRYLIKTRGQQVTLSCSPISGHRSVSWYQQTPGQGLQFLFEYFSETQRNKGNFPGRFSGRQFSNSRSEMNVSTLELGDSALYLCASSWKDGLNSPLHFGNGTRLTVT.

The chain has TRBV30 and TRBJ2-1; weak D call: TRBD1 (6 bases). Trimming left V 5 bases short and J 1 base short, with 15 bases between. The CDR3 runs to 15 residues. Germline V lookup: CDR1 GTSNPN, CDR2 SVGIG (reference sequence). CDR3 residues: CAWSQGGLSYNEQFF. CDR3 sequence (DNA): TGTGCCTGGTCACAAGGGGGTTTATCCTACAATGAGCAGTTCTTC.

V gene TRBV2 combines with J gene TRBJ1-4, with unresolved D. The V end lost 7 bases, the J end lost 5 bases, and 5 bases lay between the germline ends. The CDR3 contains 11 residues. Germline V lookup: CDR1 SNHLY, CDR2 FYNNEI. The CDR3 sequence: CASNLNEKLFF. The CDR3 DNA sequence: TGTGCCAGCAACTTGAATGAAAAACTGTTTTTT. The full variable domain, its missing parts supplied by reference TRBV2 and TRBJ1-4, is EPEVTQTPSHQVTQMGQEVILRCVPISNHLYFYWYRQILGQKVEFLVSFYNNEISEKSEIFDDQFSVERPDGSNFTLKIRSTKLEDSAMYFCASNLNEKLFFGSGTQLSVL.

A single count supports this clone. The V call is TRBV5-4, the J call TRBJ2-3; D may be TRBD1 (5 bases). CDR3 length: 16 residues. Germline CDR1 reads SGHNT; CDR2 reads YYREEE (reference sequence). Deletions cut 4 bases from V and 2 bases from J, with 17 bases between. Here the CDR3 DNA reads TGTGCCAGCAGCCTCCCGACAGAACCTTACACAGATACGCAGTATTTT. This codes for CASSLPTEPYTDTQYF.

The chain combines TRBV27 with TRBJ1-6; 10 positions match TRBD1. V was pared by 5 bases and J by 2 bases, with 6 bases of the junction left unmatched. The CDR3 length is 17 residues. CDR1 is MNHEY, CDR2 SMNVEV, per germline (reference sequence). The DNA for the CDR3 is TGTGCCAGCAGTCCCGGGACAGGGGTGGCCTATAATTCACCCCTCCACTTT. Protein sequence: CASSPGTGVAYNSPLHF.

J is TRBJ1-2 and V is TRBV9; 11 nucleotides line up with TRBD1. The V and J ends lost 3 bases and 4 bases, in that order; junction bases with no gene match: 8. CDR1 is SGDLS and CDR2 is YYNGEE in the germline V gene. The CDR3 is 16 amino acids. The CDR3: CASSEGWDRGSYGYTF. The CDR3 region has the DNA TGTGCCAGCAGCGAGGGGTGGGACAGGGGGTCCTATGGCTACACCTTC.

V gene TRBV4-3 combines with J gene TRBJ1-1, with 8 bases aligning to TRBD1. CDR1 and CDR2 (germline): LGHNA, YSLEER. This CDR3 contains 15 residues. The ends lost 3 bases at V and 1 base at J; junction bases unmatched: 4. In nucleotides, the CDR3 is TGCGCCAGCAGCCATTACGACAGGGGGAACACTGAAGCTTTCTTT. Its protein is CASSHYDRGNTEAFF.

In its sample, this clone was seen a few times. The chain uses TRBV3-1 (or the pseudogene TRBV3-2) and TRBJ2-2, with a weak D call TRBD1 (6 bases). Between the trimmed V and J ends, which lost 8 bases and 2 bases, there was a span of 12 bases. The CDR3 length is 14 residues. Per the germline V gene, CDR1 is LGHDT and CDR2 is YNNKEL (reference sequence). Written as DNA, the CDR3 is TGTGCCAGCTGTCGACAGGTTAACACCGGGGAGCTGTTTTTT. Translated: CASCRQVNTGELFF.

The chain employs TRBV7-8 and TRBJ1-1; the D gene is possibly TRBD1 (6 bases). The germline V gene encodes CDR1 SGHVS and CDR2 FQNEAQ. V was cut by 1 base and J by 5 bases, with 17 bases left in between. This CDR3 is built from 16 residues. The CDR3 bases are TGTGCCAGCAGCTTAGTAGGGGGGGCAGGTTCGACTGAAGCTTTCTTT. This translates into CASSLVGGAGSTEAFF.

V usage is TRBV28 and J usage is TRBJ1-3; no firm D call. Germline V gene sequence: CDR1 MDHEN, CDR2 SYDVKM. This CDR3 has 15 amino acids. Trimming stripped 6 bases from V and 0 bases from J, with 12 bases between. CDR3 DNA sequence: TGTGCCAGCAGCATTAGGACGGGCTCTGGAAACACCATATATTTT. This codes for CASSIRTGSGNTIYF. Combining the CDR3 with reference TRBV28 and TRBJ1-3 gives the whole variable domain DVKVTQSSRYLVKRTGEKVFLECVQDMDHENMFWYRQDPGLGLRLIYFSYDVKMKEKGDIPEGYSVSREKKERFSLILESASTNQTSMYLCASSIRTGSGNTIYFGEGSWLTVV.

This clone was detected only once. The chain has TRBV28 and TRBJ2-6; a possible D gene is TRBD2 (5 bases). Germline loops: CDR1 MDHEN, CDR2 SYDVKM. The CDR3 consists of 14 residues. V gave up 8 bases and J gave up 4 bases, with 12 bases separating them. The DNA of the CDR3 is TGTGCCAGCTCCTGGAGGTCCGGGGCCAACGTCCTGACTTTC. It yields the protein CASSWRSGANVLTF. Looking up the rest from reference TRBV28 and TRBJ2-6 gives the full variable domain: DVKVTQSSRYLVKRTGEKVFLECVQDMDHENMFWYRQDPGLGLRLIYFSYDVKMKEKGDIPEGYSVSREKKERFSLILESASTNQTSMYLCASSWRSGANVLTFGAGSRLTVL.